One sample yielded the 32 T cell receptor beta chains listed below, sequenced in a study of blood T cell repertoires in COVID-19. TCRdb's copy holds only in-frame clones and misses some; the assay was immunoSEQ multiplex PCR. Altogether about 88,000 clones are present, approximately 92% being singletons, with the ten largest covering roughly 5.4%. Sequenced material: peripheral blood. All receptors come from an elderly woman with active COVID-19.

CDR3 sequence reads: CASSHHLGLDQETQYF. DNA of the CDR3: TGTGCCAGCAGCCATCACCTAGGACTAGACCAAGAGACCCAGTACTTC. The chain couples TRBV14 to TRBJ2-5, with TRBD2 matching 7 bases. The CDR3 totals 16 residues. With 3 bases clipped from V and 0 bases from J, the junction kept 7 bases outside the gene matches. From germline, CDR1 is SGHDN and CDR2 FVKESK. The variable domain in full, with the rest retrieved from reference TRBV14 and TRBJ2-5, is EAGVTQFPSHSVIEKGQTVTLRCDPISGHDNLYWYRRVMGKEIKFLLHFVKESKQDESGMPNNRFLAERTGGTYSTLKVQPAELEDSGVYFCASSHHLGLDQETQYFGPGTRLLVL.

The rearrangement links TRBV28 to TRBJ1-3, with TRBD1 matching 8 bases. With 6 bases clipped from V and 4 bases from J, the junction kept 5 bases outside the gene matches. This CDR3 has 14 residues. Germline CDR1 is MDHEN and CDR2 is SYDVKM. This CDR3 reads CASRPTGEGNTIYF. CDR3 DNA sequence: TGTGCCAGCAGGCCGACAGGGGAAGGAAACACCATATATTTT. The full variable domain, completed using reference TRBV28 and TRBJ1-3, is DVKVTQSSRYLVKRTGEKVFLECVQDMDHENMFWYRQDPGLGLRLIYFSYDVKMKEKGDIPEGYSVSREKKERFSLILESASTNQTSMYLCASRPTGEGNTIYFGEGSWLTVV.

J is TRBJ2-1 and V is TRBV19; 9 nucleotides match TRBD2. There are 15 residues in the CDR3. V lost 5 bases to trimming and J lost 7 bases; unmatched junction nucleotides: 9. Germline loops: CDR1 LNHDA, CDR2 SQIVND (reference sequence). CDR3 nucleotide sequence: TGTGCCAGTAGTCAAGCGGGGGGTTTATTGAATGAGCAGTTCTTC. Protein: CASSQAGGLLNEQFF.

This chain uses TRBV10-3 with TRBJ1-6, with D possibly TRBD1 on 5 matching bases. V was shortened by 0 bases and J by 10 bases, with 10 bases between the two germline ends. The germline gives CDR1 ENHRY, CDR2 SYGVKD. The CDR3 runs 14 residues. The CDR3 loop reads CAISESRGGSPLHF. CDR3 DNA sequence: TGTGCCATCAGTGAGTCAAGGGGAGGATCACCCCTCCACTTT.

V is TRBV19 and J is TRBJ2-3; D might be TRBD1 (5 bases). This CDR3 comprises 13 residues. The V and J ends lost 4 bases and 7 bases respectively, with 12 bases between them. Germline V gene lookup returns CDR1 LNHDA and CDR2 SQIVND (reference sequence). CDR3 coding DNA: TGTGCCAGTAGTAGGGGCCCCGGACATACGCAGTATTTT. Translating it yields CASSRGPGHTQYF.

This chain links TRBV28 with TRBJ1-5; a possible D gene is TRBD1 (5 bases). Trimming took 4 bases from V and 0 from J, leaving 13 bases between them. Looked up from germline, CDR1 is MDHEN and CDR2 is SYDVKM. This CDR3 has 16 residues. CDR3 region: CASSSHRQYSNQPQHF. The CDR3 nucleotides read TGTGCCAGCAGTTCCCATCGACAGTATAGCAATCAGCCCCAGCATTTT.

The CDR3 nucleotides read TGTGCCAGCAGTCATTACACAGAAGAGACCCAGTACTTC. Amino acids: CASSHYTEETQYF. This chain joins TRBV28 and TRBJ2-5; D not resolved. The CDR3 runs to 13 residues. Germline V gene data show CDR1 as MDHEN and CDR2 as SYDVKM. Trimming took 5 bases from V and 3 from J, leaving 10 bases between them. Complete variable domain (other parts from reference TRBV28 and TRBJ2-5): DVKVTQSSRYLVKRTGEKVFLECVQDMDHENMFWYRQDPGLGLRLIYFSYDVKMKEKGDIPEGYSVSREKKERFSLILESASTNQTSMYLCASSHYTEETQYFGPGTRLLVL.

The CDR3 region has the DNA TGTGCCAGCAGTTTGGGCAGGGGAGGGCATGAGCAGTTCTTC. This sequence encodes CASSLGRGGHEQFF. This chain connects TRBV28 to TRBJ2-1; the D gene is possibly TRBD2 (7 bases). The germline CDR1 and CDR2 sequences are MDHEN and SYDVKM. V was clipped by 3 bases and J by 8 bases, with 14 bases between them. This CDR3 is built from 14 residues.

J is TRBJ2-2 and V is TRBV4-3; 10 bases map to TRBD2. Germline CDR1 and CDR2: LGHNA and YSLEER. V was pared by 0 bases and J by 6 bases, with 19 bases of the junction left unmatched. CDR3 size: 21 residues. CDR3 loop: CASSQELQGWSSGSIAGELFF. CDR3 DNA: TGCGCCAGCAGCCAAGAACTTCAGGGGTGGTCTAGCGGGAGCATAGCCGGGGAGCTGTTTTTT.

The CDR3 DNA follows: TGTGCCACCAGCAGAGATCGGTTACTAGCGGGATACGAGCAGTACTTC. Its protein is CATSRDRLLAGYEQYF. The V gene is TRBV15, the J gene TRBJ2-7; 10 nucleotides line up with TRBD2. Per the germline V gene, CDR1 is LNHNV and CDR2 is YYDKDF (reference sequence). The V gene end was trimmed by 0 bases and the J gene end by 4 bases; junction bases not matched to a gene: 6. The CDR3 runs 16 residues. The full variable domain, in which reference TRBV15 and TRBJ2-7 provide the parts outside the CDR3, is DAMVIQNPRYQVTQFGKPVTLSCSQTLNHNVMYWYQQKSSQAPKLLFHYYDKDFNNEADTPDNFQSRRPNTSFCFLDIRSPGLGDTAMYLCATSRDRLLAGYEQYFGPGTRLTVT.

Here the CDR3 reads CASSQYVSGGQYQEQYF. The CDR3 coding sequence is TGCGCCAGCAGCCAATACGTGTCGGGAGGGCAGTACCAAGAGCAGTACTTC. This chain uses TRBV4-3 with TRBJ2-7, with 8 bases aligning to TRBD2. The junction had 16 bases not matched to a gene; V was cut back by 2 bases and J by 7 bases. Germline V lookup: CDR1 LGHNA, CDR2 YSLEER. This CDR3 has 17 amino acids.

V and J are TRBV2 and TRBJ2-7; D not certain. V dropped 1 base and J dropped 12 bases, with 19 bases sitting between them. There are 14 residues in the CDR3. Germline V CDR1 and CDR2: SNHLY, FYNNEI. Here the CDR3 reads CASSEGAATSPGYF. The CDR3 nucleotides read TGTGCCAGCAGTGAAGGAGCTGCTACGAGCCCAGGGTACTTC.

V and J are TRBV19 and TRBJ1-5; 8 bases line up with TRBD1. CDR1 LNHDA and CDR2 SQIVND come from the germline V gene (reference sequence). CDR3 length: 16 residues. The V gene end was trimmed by 8 bases and the J gene end by 3 bases; junction bases not matched to a gene: 12. The CDR3 DNA is TGTGCCAGTGGGGTGAAAGGACAGGGTGACAATCAGCCCCAGCATTTT. Protein product: CASGVKGQGDNQPQHF.

The gene calls are TRBV19 and TRBJ2-7; tentative D call: TRBD1 (6 bases). Germline-derived CDR1 and CDR2 are LNHDA and SQIVND (reference sequence). The CDR3 length is 14 residues. Trimming took off 8 bases at V and 0 bases at J, with 14 bases between the two ends. CDR3 region: CASGDTASSYEQYF. CDR3 nucleotides: TGTGCCAGTGGGGACACGGCGAGCTCCTACGAGCAGTACTTC.

This clone has a handful of counts. J is TRBJ2-1 and V is TRBV5-1, with TRBD2 identical over 11 bases. After removal of 0 bases from V and 6 bases from J, the junction contained 5 bases not matched to a gene. The V gene's germline CDR1 is SGHRS and CDR2 YFSETQ. This CDR3 spans 16 amino acids. The CDR3 spells CASSLDPTSGSNEQFF. The DNA of the CDR3 is TGCGCCAGCAGCTTGGACCCAACTAGCGGGAGCAATGAGCAGTTCTTC.

This chain connects TRBV4-3 to TRBJ1-5; TRBD1 might be the D (5 bases). The V gene's germline CDR1 is LGHNA and CDR2 YSLEER. This CDR3 has 16 amino acids. V shed 2 bases and J shed 5 bases, with 16 bases lying between them. CDR3 sequence (DNA): TGCGCCAGCAGCCAAACTGCAGGCAGGGCGTATCAGCCCCAGCATTTT. It yields the protein CASSQTAGRAYQPQHF.

This clone was picked up one time. This rearrangement joins TRBV6-5 to TRBJ2-3, with D hard to call. The CDR3 sequence is 13 residues long. Germline CDR1 is MNHEY and CDR2 is SVGAGI. Trimming pared 7 bases from V and 1 base from J, leaving 9 bases between. The chain's CDR3 is CASIGYGTDTQYF. Written as DNA, the CDR3 is TGTGCCAGCATCGGGTACGGCACAGATACGCAGTATTTT.

The rearrangement links TRBV7-9 to TRBJ2-1; tentative D call: TRBD2 (6 bases). The V end was cut by 5 bases, the J end by 5 bases, with 13 bases between. The CDR3 runs to 14 residues. In germline, CDR1 is SEHNR, CDR2 FQNEAQ (reference sequence). In DNA form, the CDR3 reads TGTGCCAGCAGCCGTGCAGGAGGGGACAATGAGCAGTTCTTC. Its protein product is CASSRAGGDNEQFF. Supplemented by reference TRBV7-9 and TRBJ2-1, the full variable domain reads DTGVSQNPRHKITKRGQNVTFRCDPISEHNRLYWYRQTLGQGPEFLTYFQNEAQLEKSRLLSDRFSAERPKGSFSTLEIQRTEQGDSAMYLCASSRAGGDNEQFFGPGTRLTVL.

V usage is TRBV28 and J usage is TRBJ2-1; D is perhaps TRBD2 (5 bases). Germline V CDR1 and CDR2: MDHEN, SYDVKM. The CDR3 is 15 amino acids. Trimming took 3 bases from V and 4 from J, leaving 13 bases between them. In DNA, the CDR3 is TGTGCCAGCAGTTTTCTGCTGAGCGGATACAATGAGCAGTTCTTC. This sequence encodes CASSFLLSGYNEQFF.

The chain uses TRBV5-4 and TRBJ2-3; TRBD1 matches at 10 bases. Looked up from germline, CDR1 is SGHNT and CDR2 is YYREEE (reference sequence). The CDR3 has 16 residues. J was trimmed by 1 base and V by 4 bases; bases with no gene match: 6. CDR3 nucleotide sequence: TGTGCCAGCAGCGGACCGGGACAGGGGCGCACAGATACGCAGTATTTT. Protein product: CASSGPGQGRTDTQYF.

The chain combines TRBV29-1 with TRBJ2-7; TRBD2 might be the D (5 bases). The CDR3 has 13 amino acids. V was cut by 8 bases and J by 4 bases, with 18 bases left in between. Germline-derived CDR1 and CDR2 are SQVTM and ANQGSEA. For the CDR3, the DNA is TGCAGCATACGAACGTGGACGGGATACGAGCAGTACTTC. Translation: CSIRTWTGYEQYF.

The V gene is TRBV5-8, the J gene TRBJ1-2; TRBD1 is a possible D gene (5 bases). Between the trimmed V and J ends, which lost 2 bases and 2 bases, there was a span of 7 bases. This CDR3 has 13 residues. Germline CDR1 SGHTS, CDR2 YDEGEE. CDR3 loop: CASSFKGNYGYTF. CDR3 coding DNA: TGTGCCAGCAGCTTCAAGGGGAACTATGGCTACACCTTC.

V gene TRBV14 combines with J gene TRBJ2-7, with D possibly being TRBD1 (5 bases). The CDR3 totals 13 residues. V lost 0 bases and J 3 bases, leaving 6 bases between the germline ends. Germline-derived CDR1 and CDR2 are SGHDN and FVKESK. Here the CDR3 DNA reads TGTGCCAGCAGCCAAGAAACAGGCTACGAGCAGTACTTC. This gives the protein CASSQETGYEQYF.

This chain joins TRBV5-6 and TRBJ2-7; tentative D call: TRBD1 (5 bases). The germline V gene has CDR1 SGHDT and CDR2 YYEEEE. The CDR3 runs 15 residues. The V end lost 0 bases, the J end lost 2 bases, and 12 bases lay between the germline ends. For the CDR3, the DNA is TGTGCCAGCAGCTTGGTAGGGGAATCTACCTACGAGCAGTACTTC. This sequence encodes CASSLVGESTYEQYF.

This sequence joins TRBV5-1 and TRBJ2-5, with 14 bases matching TRBD2. From germline, CDR1 is SGHRS and CDR2 YFSETQ. V gave up 2 bases and J gave up 1 base; unmatched junction bases: 4. The length of the CDR3 is 17 residues. The CDR3, as DNA: TGCGCCAGCAGCTTCACGACTAGCGGGAGGGCCCAAGAGACCCAGTACTTC. Protein product: CASSFTTSGRAQETQYF.

This sequence joins TRBV11-3 and TRBJ2-7; D perhaps matches TRBD1 (5 bases). V lost 4 bases to trimming and J lost 5 bases, with 12 bases between them. The CDR3 length is 13 residues. The germline CDR1 and CDR2 sequences are SGHNT and YENEEA. This CDR3 reads CASSWQGRDEQYF. Written as DNA, the CDR3 is TGTGCCAGCAGCTGGCAGGGCAGAGACGAGCAGTACTTC.

The V and J genes are TRBV7-2 and TRBJ2-7, with 11 positions matching TRBD2. Germline V gene sequence: CDR1 SGHTA, CDR2 FQGNSA. With 5 bases clipped from V and 4 bases from J, the junction kept 10 bases outside the gene matches. CDR3 size: 16 residues. The CDR3 here is CASSPGGLAALYEQYF. The CDR3 DNA sequence: TGTGCCAGCAGCCCAGGGGGACTAGCGGCATTGTACGAGCAGTACTTC.

This chain links TRBV6-6 with TRBJ2-1, with D tentatively TRBD1 (6 bases). The germline CDR1 and CDR2 sequences are MNHNY and SVGAGI (reference sequence). V lost 5 bases and J lost 3, with 8 bases in between. This CDR3 has 13 residues. The CDR3, as DNA: TGTGCCAGCAGTCGACAGGACTACAATGAGCAGTTCTTC. This sequence encodes CASSRQDYNEQFF.

J is TRBJ2-3 and V is TRBV7-9; D gene ambiguous. The CDR3 covers 14 residues. The V end lost 5 bases, the J end lost 4 bases, and 13 bases lay between the germline ends. Looked up from germline, CDR1 is SEHNR and CDR2 is FQNEAQ (reference sequence). Here the CDR3 DNA reads TGTGCCAGCAGCCTACTCCAGGTCCCAGATACGCAGTATTTT. Translation: CASSLLQVPDTQYF.

The chain has TRBV4-3 and TRBJ2-2; 7 nucleotides match TRBD1. The junction had 2 bases not matched to a gene; V was cut back by 4 bases and J by 0 bases. There are 15 residues in the CDR3. The germline V gene encodes CDR1 LGHNA and CDR2 YSLEER. Written as DNA, the CDR3 is TGCGCCAGCAGCCCCGGGACAGCGAACACCGGGGAGCTGTTTTTT. This translates into CASSPGTANTGELFF.

The chain uses TRBV13 and TRBJ2-7, with a weak D call TRBD1 (7 bases). CDR3 length: 15 amino acids. The V and J ends lost 6 bases and 6 bases respectively, with 21 bases between them. Germline V CDR1 and CDR2: PRHDT, FYEKMQ (reference sequence). For the CDR3, the DNA is TGTGCCAGCAGTCCGAACGACAGGGCCGGGAGCGAGCAGTACTTC. Translated: CASSPNDRAGSEQYF.

The J gene is TRBJ1-2, the V gene TRBV4-3; 7 positions match TRBD1. The CDR3 is made up of 15 amino acids. The V segment lost 4 bases and the J segment 5 bases; nucleotides outside the gene matches: 10. Looked up from germline, CDR1 is LGHNA and CDR2 is YSLEER. The CDR3: CASSPGTAKRYGYTF. DNA of the CDR3: TGCGCCAGCAGCCCCGGGACAGCGAAGAGATATGGCTACACCTTC.